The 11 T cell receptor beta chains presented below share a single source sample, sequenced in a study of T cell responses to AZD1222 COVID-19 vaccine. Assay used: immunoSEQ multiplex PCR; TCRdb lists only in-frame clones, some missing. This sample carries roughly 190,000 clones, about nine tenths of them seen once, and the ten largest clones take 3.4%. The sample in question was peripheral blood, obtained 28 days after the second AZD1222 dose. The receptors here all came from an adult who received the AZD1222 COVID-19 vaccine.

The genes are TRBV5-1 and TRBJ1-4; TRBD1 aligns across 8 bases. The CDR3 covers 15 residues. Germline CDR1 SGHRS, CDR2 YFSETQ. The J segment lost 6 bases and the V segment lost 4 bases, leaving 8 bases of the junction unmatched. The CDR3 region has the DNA TGCGCCAGCAGCACGGGACAGGCAAACTATGAAAAACTGTTTTTT. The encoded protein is CASSTGQANYEKLFF. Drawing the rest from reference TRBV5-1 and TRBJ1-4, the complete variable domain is KAGVTQTPRYLIKTRGQQVTLSCSPISGHRSVSWYQQTPGQGLQFLFEYFSETQRNKGNFPGRFSGRQFSNSRSEMNVSTLELGDSALYLCASSTGQANYEKLFFGSGTQLSVL.

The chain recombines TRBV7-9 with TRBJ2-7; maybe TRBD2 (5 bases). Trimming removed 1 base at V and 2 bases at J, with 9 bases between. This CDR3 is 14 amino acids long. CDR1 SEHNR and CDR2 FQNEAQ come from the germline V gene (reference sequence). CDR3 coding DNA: TGTGCCAGCAGCTTAGGGAGGACCCCCTACGAGCAGTACTTC. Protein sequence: CASSLGRTPYEQYF. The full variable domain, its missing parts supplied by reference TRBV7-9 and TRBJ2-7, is DTGVSQNPRHKITKRGQNVTFRCDPISEHNRLYWYRQTLGQGPEFLTYFQNEAQLEKSRLLSDRFSAERPKGSFSTLEIQRTEQGDSAMYLCASSLGRTPYEQYFGPGTRLTVT.

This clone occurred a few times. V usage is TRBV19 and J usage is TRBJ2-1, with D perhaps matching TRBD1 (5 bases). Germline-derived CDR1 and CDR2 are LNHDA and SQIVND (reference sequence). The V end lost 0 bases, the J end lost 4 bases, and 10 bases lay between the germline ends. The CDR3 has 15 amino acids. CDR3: CASSIEQEMYNEQFF. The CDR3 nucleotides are TGTGCCAGTAGTATAGAACAGGAGATGTACAATGAGCAGTTCTTC.

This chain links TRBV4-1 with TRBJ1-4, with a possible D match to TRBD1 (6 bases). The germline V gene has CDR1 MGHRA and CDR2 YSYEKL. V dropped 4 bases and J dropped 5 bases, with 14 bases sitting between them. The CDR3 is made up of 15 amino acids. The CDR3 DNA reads TGCGCCAGCAGCCGCCAAACAGGGCAAAATGAAAAACTGTTTTTT. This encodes CASSRQTGQNEKLFF.

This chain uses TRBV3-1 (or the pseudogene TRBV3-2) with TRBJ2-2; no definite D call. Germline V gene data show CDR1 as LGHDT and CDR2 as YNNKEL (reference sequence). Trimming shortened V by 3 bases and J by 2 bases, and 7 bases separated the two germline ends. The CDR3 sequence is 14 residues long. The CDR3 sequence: CASSHASNTGELFF. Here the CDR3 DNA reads TGTGCCAGCAGCCACGCCTCAAACACCGGGGAGCTGTTTTTT.

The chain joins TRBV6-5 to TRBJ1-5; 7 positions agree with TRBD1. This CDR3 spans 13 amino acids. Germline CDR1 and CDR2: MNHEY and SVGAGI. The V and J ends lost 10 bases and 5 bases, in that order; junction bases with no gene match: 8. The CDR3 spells CATNRGTYQPQHF. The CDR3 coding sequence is TGTGCCACCAACAGGGGAACCTATCAGCCCCAGCATTTT.

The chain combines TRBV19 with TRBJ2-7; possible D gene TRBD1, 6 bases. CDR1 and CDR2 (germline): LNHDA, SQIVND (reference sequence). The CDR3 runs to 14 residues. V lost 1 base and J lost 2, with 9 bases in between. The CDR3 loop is CASSIASGAYEQYF. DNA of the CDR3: TGTGCCAGTAGTATAGCATCAGGGGCCTACGAGCAGTACTTC.

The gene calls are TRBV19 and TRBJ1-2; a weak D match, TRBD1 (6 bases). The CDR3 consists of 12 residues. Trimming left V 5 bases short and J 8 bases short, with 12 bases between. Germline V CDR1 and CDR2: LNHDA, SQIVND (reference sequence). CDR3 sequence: CASSEQGYGYTF. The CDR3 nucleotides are TGTGCCAGTAGTGAACAGGGTTACGGCTACACCTTC.

The CDR3: CASTLGPEGAGQPQHF. For the CDR3, the DNA is TGTGCCAGCACCCTAGGGCCGGAGGGCGCGGGACAGCCCCAGCATTTT. This chain joins TRBV28 and TRBJ1-5; D is unclear. Per the germline V gene, CDR1 is MDHEN and CDR2 is SYDVKM. This CDR3 is 16 amino acids long. Trimming cost V 7 bases and J 7 bases, with 23 bases left between them.

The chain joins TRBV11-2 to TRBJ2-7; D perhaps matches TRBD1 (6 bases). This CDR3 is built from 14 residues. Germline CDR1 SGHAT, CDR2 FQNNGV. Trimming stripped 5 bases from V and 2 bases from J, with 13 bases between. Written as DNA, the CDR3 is TGTGCCAGCAGCCGGATCGACAGGCCCTACGAGCAGTACTTC. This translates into CASSRIDRPYEQYF.

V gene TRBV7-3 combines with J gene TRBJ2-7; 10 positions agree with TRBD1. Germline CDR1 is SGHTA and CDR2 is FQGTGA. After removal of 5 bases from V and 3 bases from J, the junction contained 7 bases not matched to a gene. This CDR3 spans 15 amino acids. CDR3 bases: TGTGCCAGCAGCCCCACGGGACAGGGGAACTACGAGCAGTACTTC. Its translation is CASSPTGQGNYEQYF.